The rows below give T cell receptor beta chains drawn from one sample of a study of blood T cell repertoires in COVID-19. The assay was immunoSEQ multiplex PCR, and TCRdb's table has in-frame clones only and misses some. The sample shows approximately 250,000 clones, about 87% of them seen only once. Material for sequencing was PBMCs or T cells enriched from blood (not recorded which). These receptors were collected from a woman younger than 45 with acute COVID-19. CDR3s include the opening cysteine and the closing phenylalanine or tryptophan. The order of the fields is D gene, J gene, V gene, clone size, CDR3 protein. The D gene is left open where the match is weak. The listing skips clone size in some rows; elsewhere it reads once, few, many or a size class.

>TRBD2|TRBJ2-1|TRBV10-3|NA
CATLSGASSYNEQFF
>TRBD2|TRBJ2-7|TRBV11-2|NA
CASSLGGGKPDF
>TRBD2|TRBJ2-5|TRBV2|few
CASSPGLAGGETQYF
>NA|TRBJ1-5|TRBV7-2|NA
CASSSSGTTQPQHF
>NA|TRBJ2-1|TRBV13|NA
CASSLGGTYNEQFF
>NA|TRBJ2-6|TRBV5-4|NA
CASSLGGVSGANVLTF
>TRBD1|TRBJ2-1|TRBV7-6|NA
CASSQTGVDYNEQFF
>NA|TRBJ2-1|TRBV7-9|once
CATRPGSSYNEQFF
>NA|TRBJ2-2|TRBV2|NA
CASSIGLTTGELFF
>TRBD1|TRBJ1-4|TRBV5-4|NA
CASSLDGTGVEKLFF
>TRBD1|TRBJ1-5|TRBV2|NA
CASSWDSYSNQPQHF
>NA|TRBJ2-3|TRBV5-4|NA
CASSLPLAEDTQYF
>NA|TRBJ2-2|TRBV27|NA
CASGFQGPGELFF
>TRBD1|TRBJ2-3|TRBV5-1|once
CASSGLTGDGTDTQYF
>NA|TRBJ1-1|TRBV25-1|NA
CASRIETEAFF
>NA|TRBJ2-1|TRBV28|NA
CASSFSEANEQFF
>NA|TRBJ2-7|TRBV7-9|NA
CASSFGLLRDTYEQYF
>TRBD2|TRBJ2-3|TRBV7-2|NA
CASSLALSGWSPDTQYF
>NA|TRBJ1-2|TRBV24-1|NA
CATSDPGQSNYGYTF
>TRBD2|TRBJ2-1|TRBV18|few
CASSPPGGSRDEQFF
>NA|TRBJ2-3|TRBV6-5|NA
CASSSVGTGTGQYF
>NA|TRBJ2-2|TRBV6-1|NA
CASSEALRRGTGELFF
>TRBD1|TRBJ2-7|TRBV28|NA
CASYQGDLTYEQYF
>NA|TRBJ2-1|TRBV5-1|NA
CASSLITGEQFF
>NA|TRBJ2-7|TRBV20-1|NA
CSASGSSYEQYF
>NA|TRBJ2-7|TRBV14|NA
CASSQTFTSSYEQYF
>NA|TRBJ1-1|TRBV5-1|NA
CASSLLPETEEAFF
>NA|TRBJ2-1|TRBV5-5|NA
CASSLAGYSYNEQFF
>TRBD2|TRBJ2-3|TRBV28|NA
CASSLSAGGPTDTQYF
>TRBD1|TRBJ1-2|TRBV19|few
CASTLDRGSGGYTF
>NA|TRBJ2-3|TRBV2|NA
CASSEPGWGTDTQYF
>TRBD1|TRBJ1-5|TRBV3-1/TRBV3-2|NA
CASSQEGQSNQPQHF
>NA|TRBJ2-2|TRBV3-1/TRBV3-2|NA
CASSQDWGGGGELFF
>NA|TRBJ2-7|TRBV7-6|NA
CASSRGGSGPYEQYF
>TRBD1|TRBJ2-1|TRBV19|NA
CASSMGQSSYNEQFF
>TRBD1|TRBJ1-6|TRBV6-5|NA
CAIPDRDGDSPLHF
>NA|TRBJ2-7|TRBV19|NA
CASSPTGNNEQYF